The clone carrying this T cell receptor (beta chain) is termed medium-sized (0.01 to 0.1%). Its antigen is currently unknown. Live CD3+CD8+TCRalphabeta+ cells were sorted into four subsets by PD-1 and/or TIGIT. These data are taken from a study of circulating CD8 cells and anti-PD-1 response in melanoma. Study information: Complete or partial response defined responders; stable or progressive disease, non-responders. The study's findings and limits: Expanded sorted subsets were checked for tumor reactivity using peptides. TIGIT repertoires were least diverse, DNEG repertoires most diverse.

TCR libraries were prepared from around 15 ng of total RNA with the QIAseq Immune Repertoire TCR panel. TCRdb reanalysed the reads using MiXCR and keeps one entry per CDR3 protein. The data hold around 2,200 distinct CDR3 sequences, with 7.8% observed a single time. Germline assignment: CDR1 SNHLY and CDR2 FYNNEI. The V gene end was trimmed by 7 bases and the J gene end by 0 bases; junction bases not matched to a gene: 11. The CDR3 covers 17 residues. The sequences come from CD8+ T cells from PBMCs, collected at baseline or after one month of anti-PD-1 therapy (not recorded which). This TCR was recovered from a human donor with melanoma. The chain is built from TRBV2 and TRBJ2-3; 9 bases are a match to TRBD2. The CDR3 sequence is CASKTSGRPSSTDTQYF. For the CDR3, the DNA is TGTGCCAGCAAGACCAGCGGGAGGCCCTCCAGCACAGATACGCAGTATTTT.